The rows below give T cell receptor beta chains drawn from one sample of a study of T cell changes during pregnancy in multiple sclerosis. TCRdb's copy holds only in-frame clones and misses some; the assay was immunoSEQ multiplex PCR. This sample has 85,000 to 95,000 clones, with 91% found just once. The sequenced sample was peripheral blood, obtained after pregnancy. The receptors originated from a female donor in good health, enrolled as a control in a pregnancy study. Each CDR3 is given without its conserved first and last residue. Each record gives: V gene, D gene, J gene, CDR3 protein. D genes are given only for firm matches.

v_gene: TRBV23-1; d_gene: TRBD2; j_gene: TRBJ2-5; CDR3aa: ASSRGRKTQY
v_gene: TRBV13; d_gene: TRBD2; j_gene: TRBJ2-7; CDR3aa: ASSFTSGGLVEQY
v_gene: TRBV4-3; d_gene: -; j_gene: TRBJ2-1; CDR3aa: ASSQDRVSEQF
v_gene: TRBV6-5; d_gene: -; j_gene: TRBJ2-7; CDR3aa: ASSYPASKQY
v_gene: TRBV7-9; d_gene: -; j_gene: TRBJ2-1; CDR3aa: ASSSGGANEQF
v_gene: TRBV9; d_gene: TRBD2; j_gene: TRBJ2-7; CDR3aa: ASSILSGEGEQY
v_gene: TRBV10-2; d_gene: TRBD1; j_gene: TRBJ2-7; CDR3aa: ASIRQGSYEQY
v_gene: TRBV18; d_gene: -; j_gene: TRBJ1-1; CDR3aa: ASSPKSGGLNTEAF
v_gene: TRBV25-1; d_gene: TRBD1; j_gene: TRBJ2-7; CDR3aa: ASRRDRGQYEQY
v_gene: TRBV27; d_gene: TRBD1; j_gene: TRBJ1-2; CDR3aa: ASSFNRGLDGYT
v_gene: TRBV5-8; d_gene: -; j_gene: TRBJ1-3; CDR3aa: ASSVGSSGNTIY
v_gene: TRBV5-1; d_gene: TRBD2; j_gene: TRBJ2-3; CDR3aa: ASSFASGRTDTQY
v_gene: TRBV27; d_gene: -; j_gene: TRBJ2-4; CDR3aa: ASSPGQTKNIQY
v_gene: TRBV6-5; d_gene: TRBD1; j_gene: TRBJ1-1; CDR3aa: ASSYSPIDRGLAKF
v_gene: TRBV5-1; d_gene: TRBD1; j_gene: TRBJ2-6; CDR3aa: ASSPGGTGVSGANVLT
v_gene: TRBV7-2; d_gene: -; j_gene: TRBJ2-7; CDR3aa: ASSPSGASSYEQY
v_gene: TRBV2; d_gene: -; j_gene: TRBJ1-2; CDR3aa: ASRAGPIGYT
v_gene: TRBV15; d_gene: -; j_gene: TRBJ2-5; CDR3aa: ATSPSPEETQY
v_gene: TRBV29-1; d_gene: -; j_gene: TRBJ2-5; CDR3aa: SVQDSIGGSQETQY
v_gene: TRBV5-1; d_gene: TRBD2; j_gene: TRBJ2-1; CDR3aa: ASSPIAGGYNEQF
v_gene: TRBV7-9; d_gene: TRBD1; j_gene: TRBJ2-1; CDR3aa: ASRHAPDRYNEQF
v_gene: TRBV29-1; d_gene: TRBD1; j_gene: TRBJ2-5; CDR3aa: SVERDREETQY
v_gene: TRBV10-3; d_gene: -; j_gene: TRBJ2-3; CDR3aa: AISDAGIASTDTQY
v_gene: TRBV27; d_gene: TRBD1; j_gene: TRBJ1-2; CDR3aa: ASSPSGTGHNYGYT
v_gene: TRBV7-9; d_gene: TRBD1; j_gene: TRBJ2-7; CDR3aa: ASSAPGTDRYEQY
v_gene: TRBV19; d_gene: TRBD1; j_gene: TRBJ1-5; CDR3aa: ASSIKDRWGQPQH
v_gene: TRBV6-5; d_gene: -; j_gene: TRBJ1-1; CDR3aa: ASFPRGITNTEAF
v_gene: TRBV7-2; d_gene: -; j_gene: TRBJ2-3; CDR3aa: ASSPRVWGGTDTQY
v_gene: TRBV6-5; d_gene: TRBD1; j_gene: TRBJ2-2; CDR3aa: ASTRDRANTGELF
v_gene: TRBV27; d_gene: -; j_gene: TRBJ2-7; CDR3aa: ASSYRRGHYEQY
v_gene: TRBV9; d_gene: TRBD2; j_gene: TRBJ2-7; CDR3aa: ASSIGLAANSYEQY
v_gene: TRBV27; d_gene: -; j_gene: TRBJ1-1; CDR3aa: ASSFGRGSTEAF
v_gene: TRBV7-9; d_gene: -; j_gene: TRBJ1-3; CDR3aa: ASSLEFRGPNTIY
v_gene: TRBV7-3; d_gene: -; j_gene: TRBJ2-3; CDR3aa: ASSFSTDTQY
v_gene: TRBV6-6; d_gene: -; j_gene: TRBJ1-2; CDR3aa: ASSHRDGYGYT
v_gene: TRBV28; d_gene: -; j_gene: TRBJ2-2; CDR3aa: ASITGRGELF
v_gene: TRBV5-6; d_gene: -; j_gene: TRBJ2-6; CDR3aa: ASSSRGTGANVLT
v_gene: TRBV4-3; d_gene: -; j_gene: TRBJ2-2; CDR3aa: ASSRSGENTGELF
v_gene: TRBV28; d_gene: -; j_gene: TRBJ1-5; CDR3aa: ASSFPSDRNQPQH
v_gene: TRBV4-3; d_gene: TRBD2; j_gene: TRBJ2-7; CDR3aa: ASSPRKASGSYEQY
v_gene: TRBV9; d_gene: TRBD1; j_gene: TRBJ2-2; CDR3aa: ASSLARQGADTGELF
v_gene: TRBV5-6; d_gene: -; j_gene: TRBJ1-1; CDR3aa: ASSFQFTEAF
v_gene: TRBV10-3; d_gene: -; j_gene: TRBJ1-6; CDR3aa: AISESGASYNSPLH
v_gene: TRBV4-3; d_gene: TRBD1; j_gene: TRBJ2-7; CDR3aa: ASSQAGGGSYEQY
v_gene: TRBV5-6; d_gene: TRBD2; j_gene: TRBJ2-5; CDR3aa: ASSLVGGGDQETQY
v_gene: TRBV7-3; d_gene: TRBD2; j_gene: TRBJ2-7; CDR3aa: ASSHGGGAGEQY
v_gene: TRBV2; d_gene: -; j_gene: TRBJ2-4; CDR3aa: ASSERAALAKNIQY
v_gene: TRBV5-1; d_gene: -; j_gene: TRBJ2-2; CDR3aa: ASSSPYQGRAGELF
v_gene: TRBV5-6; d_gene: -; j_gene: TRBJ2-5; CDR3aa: ASSSRGLQETQY
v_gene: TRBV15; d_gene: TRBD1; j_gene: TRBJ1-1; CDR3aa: ATRGKGTDHTEAF
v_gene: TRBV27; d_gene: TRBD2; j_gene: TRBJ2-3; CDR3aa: ATTGGDTDTQY
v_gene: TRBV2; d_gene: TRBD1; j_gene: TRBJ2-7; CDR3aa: ASSGQDPLYEQY